The sequence of this TCR beta chain was determined in a study of T cells in Graves' hyperthyroidism and ophthalmopathy. Across the study: Before any treatment, at initial diagnosis, peripheral blood was collected. Regarding the study as a whole: Progression to ophthalmopathy was predicted a median of 6.5 months early. In the analysis, a 13 V-J model separated ophthalmopathy from stable hyperthyroidism.

Amplified TCR beta CDR3 regions came from RNA transcripts. An initial round of RT-PCR targeting the TCR CDR3 relied on the HTBI primer set. TCRdb re-called the multiplex PCR reads through MiXCR, storing one row per CDR3 protein. The table has roughly 290,000 distinct CDR3 sequences, 13% seen once. The CDR3 totals 15 residues. The V gene's germline CDR1 is SGHDT and CDR2 YYEEEE. Trimming pared 1 base from V and 2 bases from J, leaving 12 bases between. This clonotype has at least ten counts. Antigen: not known. Every diagnosis used clinical symptoms, serum thyroxine and TRAb, thyroid ultrasound and orbital computed tomography.

The chain has TRBV5-6 and TRBJ1-1, with a tentative D call TRBD1 (6 bases). The sample comprised blood. The TCR originated in a woman in her 30s with Graves' hyperthyroidism that later progressed to Graves' ophthalmopathy. Written as DNA, the CDR3 is TGTGCCAGCAGCTTGAACCTCAGGGGAAACACTGAAGCTTTCTTT. Its translation is CASSLNLRGNTEAFF.